The 2 T cell receptor beta chains presented below share a single source sample, sequenced in a study of T cells in Graves' hyperthyroidism and ophthalmopathy. RNA transcripts served as the template for amplifying TCR beta CDR3 regions. HTBI primers were employed in a first-round RT-PCR of the TCR CDR3. TCRdb fed the multiplex PCR reads into MiXCR, producing one record per CDR3 protein. The sample includes roughly 700,000 distinct CDR3 sequences, 17% of them seen just once. Sequencing was carried out using blood. These receptors all stem from a man between 50 and 59 years old with Graves' hyperthyroidism.

This clonotype appeared a single time. A read error is possible here, since a much larger clone lies one base away. This chain joins TRBV3-1 and TRBJ2-7, with TRBD1 identical over 7 bases. The CDR3 totals 14 residues. Germline loops: CDR1 LGHDT, CDR2 YNNKEL (reference sequence). The CDR3 bases are TGTGCCAGCAACCAACTACGGGACAGTGACGAGCAGTACTTC. It yields the protein CASNQLRDSDEQYF.

This clonotype was detected ten times or more. The chain carries TRBV7-6 and TRBJ2-1; D is possibly TRBD1 (5 bases). Trimming left V 3 bases short and J 1 base short, with 16 bases between. The CDR3 extends over 17 amino acids. From germline, CDR1 is SGHVS and CDR2 FNYEAQ. The CDR3 reads CASSLGQLSSSYNEQFF. In DNA, the CDR3 is TGTGCCAGCAGCTTGGGGCAGTTATCATCTTCCTACAATGAGCAGTTCTTC.